A single sample is the source of the 30 T cell receptor beta chains below, sequenced in a study of T cells in Graves' hyperthyroidism and ophthalmopathy. Amplified TCR beta CDR3 regions came from RNA transcripts. HTBI primers were the set used in a first-round RT-PCR of the TCR CDR3. Using its own MiXCR run on the multiplex PCR reads, TCRdb lists one record per CDR3 protein. The sample lists some 300,000 distinct CDR3 sequences; approximately 19% were seen once. Sequencing was done on a sample of blood. The receptor set was obtained from a man in his forties or fifties with Graves' ophthalmopathy.

This clonotype has just a few counts. This chain uses TRBV6-1 with TRBJ1-5; D is possibly TRBD1 (5 bases). The V end lost 5 bases, the J end lost 3 bases, and 11 bases lay between the germline ends. The germline gives CDR1 MNHNS, CDR2 SASEGT. The CDR3 loop spans 14 amino acids. CDR3 in DNA: TGTGCCAGCAGTCCGCCGGGGCCCAATCAGCCCCAGCATTTT. This sequence encodes CASSPPGPNQPQHF.

This chain's CDR3 is CASSQLAGGRDTQYF. The CDR3 DNA reads TGCGCCAGCAGCCAACTAGCGGGAGGGCGGGATACGCAGTATTTT. This chain joins TRBV4-1 and TRBJ2-3; 12 bases map to TRBD2. V lost 2 bases to trimming and J lost 6 bases; unmatched junction nucleotides: 3. The CDR3 has 15 amino acids. The germline V gene has CDR1 MGHRA and CDR2 YSYEKL.

This clonotype has only a few counts. The rearrangement uses TRBV29-1 and TRBJ2-7; tentatively, D is TRBD1 or TRBD2 (5 bases each). The J call is doubtful: the DNA matches TRBJ2-1 better. Germline V gene data show CDR1 as SQVTM and CDR2 as ANQGSEA. The CDR3 extends over 16 amino acids. The CDR3: CSVEPHPGRARPEQFF. Written as DNA, the CDR3 is TGCAGCGTTGAACCCCACCCGGGACGGGCTCGCCCCGAGCAGTTCTTC.

The V gene is TRBV11-2, the J gene TRBJ1-6; a possible D gene is TRBD1 (6 bases). CDR1 is SGHAT and CDR2 is FQNNGV in the germline V gene. The CDR3 is made up of 12 amino acids. V was clipped by 5 bases and J by 11 bases, with 10 bases between them. DNA for the CDR3: TGTGCCAGCAGCCTGGCAGGGGCACCCCTCCACTTT. Its protein is CASSLAGAPLHF.

The CDR3 protein is CATSDPSGRAPSNTGELFF. CDR3 DNA: TGTGCCACCAGTGATCCTAGCGGGAGGGCCCCATCGAACACCGGGGAGCTGTTTTTT. V gene TRBV24-1 combines with J gene TRBJ2-2; TRBD2 aligns across 12 bases. Germline CDR1 is KGHDR and CDR2 is SFDVKD. The length of the CDR3 is 19 residues. Trimming at V came to 3 bases and at J to 0 bases, leaving 7 bases not matched to a gene.

In the case of this clonotype: A much more abundant neighbour one base away suggests this may be a read error. The CDR3 spells CASPEQTSPGEQYF. In DNA form, the CDR3 reads TGTGCCAGCCCAGAGCAAACTAGTCCTGGGGAGCAGTACTTC. V is TRBV18 and J is TRBJ2-7, with a weak D call TRBD2 (5 bases). Trimming left V 8 bases short and J 7 bases short, with 21 bases between. Germline loops: CDR1 KGHSH, CDR2 LQKENI. The CDR3 length is 14 residues.

This clonotype was detected many times. The J gene is TRBJ2-2, the V gene TRBV5-5; possibly TRBD2 for D (6 bases). CDR3 length: 13 amino acids. Trimming took 7 bases from V and 5 from J, leaving 12 bases between them. Germline V gene data show CDR1 as SGHKS and CDR2 as YYEKEE (reference sequence). CDR3 coding DNA: TGTGCCAGCGGGGGAGGTCTTACCGGGGAGCTGTTTTTT. This translates into CASGGGLTGELFF.

The chain recombines TRBV20-1 with TRBJ2-3, with D possibly matching TRBD1 (5 bases). Trimming removed 6 bases at V and 6 bases at J, with 13 bases between. Germline CDR1 and CDR2: DFQATT and SNEGSKA (reference sequence). The CDR3 covers 12 residues. The CDR3 DNA is TGCAGTGCCAGCAAAGGGGTGGATACGCAGTATTTT. It encodes CSASKGVDTQYF.

This clonotype was counted between two and nine times. The rearrangement joins TRBV24-1 to TRBJ1-1; maybe TRBD1 (5 bases). CDR1 and CDR2 from the germline V gene are KGHDR and SFDVKD. The CDR3 sequence is 13 residues long. Trimming pared 6 bases from V and 3 bases from J, leaving 10 bases between. The CDR3 nucleotides are TGTGCCACCAGTAGGGGAGGGCACACTGAAGCTTTCTTT. Its translation: CATSRGGHTEAFF.

There are many counts of this clonotype. The CDR3 DNA follows: TGTGCCACCAGCAGAGAGGCGGGAGGATCCTACAATGAGCAGTTCTTC. This translates into CATSREAGGSYNEQFF. The chain has TRBV15 and TRBJ2-1, with 8 positions matching TRBD2. V gave up 0 bases and J gave up 1 base; unmatched junction bases: 2. Germline CDR1 reads LNHNV; CDR2 reads YYDKDF (reference sequence). The CDR3 runs to 16 residues.

This sequence joins TRBV5-1 and TRBJ2-7; the match to TRBD1 covers 8 bases. CDR3 length: 15 residues. The germline gives CDR1 SGHRS, CDR2 YFSETQ. V lost 1 base to trimming and J lost 1 base; unmatched junction nucleotides: 4. The CDR3 DNA is TGCGCCAGCAGCTTGAAAGGGGACAGGTCCTACGAGCAGTACTTC. As protein: CASSLKGDRSYEQYF.

This clonotype was detected ten times or more. The chain's CDR3 is CATSPGQGARNEQFF. In nucleotides, the CDR3 is TGTGCCACCAGTCCGGGACAGGGGGCGCGAAATGAGCAGTTCTTC. This chain joins TRBV24-1 and TRBJ2-1, with 12 bases fitting TRBD1. CDR3 size: 15 residues. Germline V gene data show CDR1 as KGHDR and CDR2 as SFDVKD. The ends lost 6 bases at V and 7 bases at J; junction bases unmatched: 6.

There are a few counts of this clonotype. The rearrangement joins TRBV7-9 to TRBJ2-1; D remains ambiguous. The V and J ends lost 7 bases and 0 bases respectively, with 10 bases between them. Germline CDR1 and CDR2: SEHNR and FQNEAQ (reference sequence). The CDR3 has 14 residues. CDR3 region: CASTSLASYNEQFF. The DNA for the CDR3 is TGTGCCAGCACCAGTTTAGCCTCCTACAATGAGCAGTTCTTC. The whole variable domain, remainder taken from reference TRBV7-9 and TRBJ2-1, is DTGVSQNPRHKITKRGQNVTFRCDPISEHNRLYWYRQTLGQGPEFLTYFQNEAQLEKSRLLSDRFSAERPKGSFSTLEIQRTEQGDSAMYLCASTSLASYNEQFFGPGTRLTVL.

The V call is TRBV5-4, the J call TRBJ2-7, with TRBD1 identical over 9 bases. The V gene end was trimmed by 3 bases and the J gene end by 3 bases; junction bases not matched to a gene: 16. CDR1 is SGHNT and CDR2 is YYREEE in the germline V gene (reference sequence). This CDR3 comprises 18 residues. Here the CDR3 DNA reads TGTGCCAGCAGCTCGGGGGGTCCCGGGACAGGGACTTTCTACGAGCAGTACTTC. Translating it yields CASSSGGPGTGTFYEQYF.

This clonotype was recorded at least ten times. The chain has TRBV20-1 and TRBJ2-3, with D perhaps assigned TRBD1 or TRBD2 (5 bases each). The CDR3 spans 14 residues. V was shortened by 2 bases and J by 2 bases, with 11 bases between the two germline ends. Germline lookup yields CDR1 DFQATT and CDR2 SNEGSKA (reference sequence). CDR3 amino acids: CSARKGPPTDTQYF. The CDR3 nucleotides read TGCAGTGCTAGAAAGGGACCTCCCACAGATACGCAGTATTTT.

This clonotype occurred a few times. This sequence joins TRBV12-3 or TRBV12-4 and TRBJ2-7; weak D call: TRBD1 (5 bases). This CDR3 has 14 residues. Trimming cost V 6 bases and J 3 bases, with 15 bases left between them. Here the CDR3 reads CASSSSGQVYEQYF. The CDR3 bases are TGTGCCAGCAGCTCCAGTGGACAAGTCTACGAGCAGTACTTC.

The table lists this clonotype with a few counts. J is TRBJ2-7 and V is TRBV29-1; D remains unclear. This CDR3 is 13 amino acids long. Trimming removed 2 bases at V and 5 bases at J, with 13 bases between. Per the germline V gene, CDR1 is SQVTM and CDR2 is ANQGSEA. The CDR3 DNA reads as TGCAGCGTTGAATGGGTCGGAGACGACGAGCAGTACTTC. Translated, it gives CSVEWVGDDEQYF.

For this clonotype: The junction shows a germline mismatch at one end, possibly a read error. The J gene is TRBJ1-2, the V gene TRBV11-2; D not resolved. From germline, CDR1 is SGHAT and CDR2 FQNNGV. The CDR3 runs 16 residues. The CDR3 DNA reads as TGTGCCGGCAGACCTCTCGGCTGGACGTCAAGCTATGGCTACACCTTC. This gives the protein CAGRPLGWTSSYGYTF.

In this sample, this clonotype turned up many times. The chain combines TRBV10-3 with TRBJ2-7; D is unclear. Germline V gene data show CDR1 as ENHRY and CDR2 as SYGVKD. Trimming stripped 2 bases from V and 2 bases from J, with 13 bases between. The CDR3 loop spans 15 amino acids. The CDR3 coding sequence is TGTGCCATCAGTGAGGGGTCAAGCCGAGCCTACGAGCAGTACTTC. Protein: CAISEGSSRAYEQYF.

The sample holds many counts of this clonotype. The rearrangement links TRBV3-1 to TRBJ2-3; a possible D gene is TRBD1 (7 bases). Trimming took off 0 bases at V and 2 bases at J, with 9 bases between the two ends. CDR1 is LGHDT and CDR2 is YNNKEL in the germline V gene (reference sequence). CDR3 length: 15 residues. CDR3 in DNA: TGTGCCAGCAGCCAAGACAGGGGGGACACAGATACGCAGTATTTT. Its protein is CASSQDRGDTDTQYF.

This clonotype showed up just a few times. V gene TRBV5-6 combines with J gene TRBJ2-7, with 7 nucleotides matching TRBD2. Per the germline V gene, CDR1 is SGHDT and CDR2 is YYEEEE. Unmatched junction bases numbered 7, after V lost 4 bases and J lost 3 bases. CDR3 length: 14 residues. The CDR3 DNA sequence: TGTGCCAGCAGCCCCGGACTAGGGGACTACGAGCAGTACTTC. Translated, it gives CASSPGLGDYEQYF.

The V and J genes are TRBV13 and TRBJ2-3; TRBD1 aligns across 10 bases. CDR3 length: 17 residues. Germline V lookup: CDR1 PRHDT, CDR2 FYEKMQ (reference sequence). V shed 5 bases and J 7 bases; nucleotides not matched to a gene: 15. CDR3 in DNA: TGTGCCAGCAGCGCGGTAGGACAGGGGGGTCGTAAAAATACGCAGTATTTT. This translates into CASSAVGQGGRKNTQYF.

This clonotype was detected ten times or more. The chain couples TRBV20-1 to TRBJ1-4; TRBD1 matches 7 bases. Germline loops: CDR1 DFQATT, CDR2 SNEGSKA (reference sequence). Unmatched junction bases numbered 7, after V lost 6 bases and J lost 6 bases. This CDR3 is built from 13 residues. CDR3 residues: CSALNTGDEKLFF. In DNA, the CDR3 is TGCAGTGCACTAAATACAGGGGATGAAAAACTGTTTTTT.

Concerning this clonotype itself: A read error may explain this, as a much larger clone is one base away. CDR3: CASRPRLAGGRSAEQFF. CDR3 sequence (DNA): TGTGCCAGCAGACCGAGACTAGCGGGAGGTCGTAGTGCTGAGCAGTTCTTC. The J gene is TRBJ2-1, the V gene TRBV6-1, with 13 nucleotides matching TRBD2. V shed 6 bases and J 9 bases; nucleotides not matched to a gene: 14. CDR3 length: 17 residues. CDR1 is MNHNS, CDR2 SASEGT, per germline.

Turning to this clonotype: This sequence may be a read error, since a much larger clone differs from it by one base. V and J are TRBV7-8 and TRBJ2-7; 11 bases are shared with TRBD2. V trimming: 3 bases; J trimming: 6 bases; junction bases outside the gene matches: 4. The CDR3 contains 14 residues. Germline V gene data show CDR1 as SGHVS and CDR2 as FQNEAQ. This chain's CDR3 is CASSLASGRIEQYF. CDR3 nucleotides: TGTGCCAGCAGCTTGGCTAGCGGGAGGATCGAGCAGTACTTC. The complete variable domain, with remaining parts taken from reference TRBV7-8 and TRBJ2-7, reads GAGVSQSPRYKVAKRGQDVALRCDPISGHVSLFWYQQALGQGPEFLTYFQNEAQLDKSGLPSDRFFAERPEGSVSTLKIQRTQQEDSAVYLCASSLASGRIEQYFGPGTRLTVT.

This clonotype came up once. The chain combines TRBV29-1 with TRBJ2-3; D is unresolved. The V and J ends lost 4 bases and 5 bases respectively, with 13 bases between them. The CDR3 covers 13 residues. Germline V gene sequence: CDR1 SQVTM, CDR2 ANQGSEA. For the CDR3, the DNA is TGCAGCGTTGCCGGCAGACTGGTAGATACGCAGTATTTT. Its protein is CSVAGRLVDTQYF.

This chain joins TRBV7-2 and TRBJ2-7, with D perhaps TRBD2 (6 bases). The V end lost 0 bases, the J end lost 4 bases, and 13 bases lay between the germline ends. The germline V gene encodes CDR1 SGHTA and CDR2 FQGNSA. The CDR3 is 15 residues long. The CDR3 region is CASSLAAGLGYEQYF. The CDR3 bases are TGTGCCAGCAGCTTAGCCGCGGGATTGGGTTACGAGCAGTACTTC.

This clonotype was seen only a few times. J is TRBJ2-7 and V is TRBV5-1, with 9 bases that match TRBD2. Germline assignment: CDR1 SGHRS and CDR2 YFSETQ. The CDR3 runs to 13 residues. The trim removed 2 bases at V and 6 bases at J, leaving 3 bases unmatched. The CDR3 reads CASSFSGSGEQYF. DNA for the CDR3: TGCGCCAGCAGCTTTAGCGGGAGCGGCGAGCAGTACTTC.

As concerns this clonotype: A much larger clone differs by one base, so this may be a read error. This rearrangement joins TRBV12-3 or TRBV12-4 to TRBJ2-1, with D possibly matching TRBD2 (6 bases). With 8 bases removed from V and 4 bases from J, the gap between germline ends came to 15 bases. The CDR3 length is 14 residues. CDR3 in amino acids: CASGLGRGYNEQFF. CDR3 nucleotides: TGTGCCAGCGGCCTGGGTCGGGGGTACAATGAGCAGTTCTTC.

This clonotype has a count of ten or more. The rearrangement links TRBV5-1 to TRBJ1-5, with D unclear. Germline lookup yields CDR1 SGHRS and CDR2 YFSETQ. CDR3 size: 15 residues. The V gene lost 0 bases and the J gene lost 0 bases, with 7 bases spanning the gap. Here the CDR3 reads CASSLDAYSNQPQHF. The DNA for the CDR3 is TGCGCCAGCAGCTTGGATGCTTATAGCAATCAGCCCCAGCATTTT. The whole variable domain, filled in from reference TRBV5-1 and TRBJ1-5, reads KAGVTQTPRYLIKTRGQQVTLSCSPISGHRSVSWYQQTPGQGLQFLFEYFSETQRNKGNFPGRFSGRQFSNSRSEMNVSTLELGDSALYLCASSLDAYSNQPQHFGDGTRLSIL.